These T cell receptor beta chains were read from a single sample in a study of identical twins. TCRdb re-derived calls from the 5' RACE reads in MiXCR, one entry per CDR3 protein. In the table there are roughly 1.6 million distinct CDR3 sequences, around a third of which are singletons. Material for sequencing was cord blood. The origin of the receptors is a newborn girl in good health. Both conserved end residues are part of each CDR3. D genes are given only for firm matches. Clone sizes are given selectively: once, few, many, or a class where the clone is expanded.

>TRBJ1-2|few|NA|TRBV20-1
CSARIRDGYTF
TGCAGTGCTAGGATCAGGGACGGCTACACCTTC
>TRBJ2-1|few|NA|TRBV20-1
CSARVGRPVGEQFF
TGCAGTGCTAGAGTCGGGCGGCCTGTTGGTGAGCAGTTCTTC
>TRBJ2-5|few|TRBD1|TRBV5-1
CASSLAAPTLPLQLRGPETQYF
TGCGCCAGCAGCTTGGCGGCACCAACCTTGCCCTTGCAACTCAGGGGGCCAGAGACCCAGTACTTC
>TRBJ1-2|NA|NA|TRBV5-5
CASSSTAFSVYGYTF
TGTGCCAGCAGCTCGACAGCCTTTAGCGTCTATGGCTACACCTTC
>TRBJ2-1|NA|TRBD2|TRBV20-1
CSASRPNGEGSSYNEQFF
TGCAGTGCTAGTCGTCCTAATGGGGAGGGCTCATCCTACAATGAGCAGTTCTTC
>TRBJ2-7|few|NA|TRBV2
CASSDGSHYNEQYF
TGTGCCAGCAGTGACGGGAGCCATTACAATGAGCAGTACTTC
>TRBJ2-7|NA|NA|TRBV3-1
CASTQQGYEQYF
TGTGCCAGCACCCAACAGGGATACGAGCAGTACTTC
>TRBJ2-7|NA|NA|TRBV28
CASAVQDSASYERYF
TGTGCCAGCGCGGTCCAGGACAGCGCTTCCTACGAGCGGTACTTC
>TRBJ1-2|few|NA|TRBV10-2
CASSPRDPAGYTF
TGCGCCAGCAGCCCTAGGGATCCGGCTGGCTACACCTTC
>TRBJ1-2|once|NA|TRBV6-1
CASSEAQGGYYGCTF
TGTGCCAGCAGTGAGGCCCAGGGTGGATACTATGGCTGCACCTTC
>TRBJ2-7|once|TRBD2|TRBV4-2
CASSQTNPLAERYEQYF
TGTGCCAGCAGCCAAACAAACCCGCTAGCGGAAAGGTACGAGCAGTACTTC
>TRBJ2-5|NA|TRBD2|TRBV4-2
CASSPSLAGGYNEQYF
TGTGCCAGCAGCCCCTCGCTAGCGGGAGGTTACAATGAGCAGTACTTC
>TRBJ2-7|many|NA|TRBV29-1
CSVELASRYEQYF
TGCAGCGTTGAGTTGGCAAGCCGGTACGAGCAGTACTTC
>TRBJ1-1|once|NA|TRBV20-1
CSATSGATGTEAFF
TGCAGTGCGACCTCAGGTGCGACCGGCACTGAAGCTTTCTTT
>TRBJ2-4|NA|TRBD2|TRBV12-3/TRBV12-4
CASSFGGGWGYDYIQYF
TGTGCCAGCAGTTTTGGGGGGGGGTGGGGGTATGATTACATTCAGTACTTC
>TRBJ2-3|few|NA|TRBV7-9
CASSLKGTQPFAWYF
TGTGCCAGCAGCTTAAAGGGGACCCAGCCCTTTGCGTGGTATTTT
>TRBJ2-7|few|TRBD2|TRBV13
CASSLKGAGAYEQYF
TGTGCCAGCAGCTTAAAAGGTGCGGGGGCCTACGAGCAGTACTTC
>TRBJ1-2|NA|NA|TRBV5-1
CASSLRGFLGGYTF
TGCGCCAGCAGCTTGCGGGGGTTTTTGGGCGGCTACACCTTC
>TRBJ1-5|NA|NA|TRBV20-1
CSARGPAYSNQPQHF
TGCAGTGCTAGAGGCCCAGCGTATAGCAATCAGCCCCAGCATTTT
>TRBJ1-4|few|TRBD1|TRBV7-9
CASSSDRDQLFF
TGTGCCAGCAGCTCAGACAGGGATCAACTGTTTTTT
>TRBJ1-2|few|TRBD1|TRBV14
CASSPSPGQGGYGYTF
TGTGCCAGCAGCCCCTCCCCGGGACAGGGTGGCTATGGCTACACCTTC
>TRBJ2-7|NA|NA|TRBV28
CASSSPTSRDEQYF
TGTGCCAGCAGTTCACCCACTAGCCGCGACGAGCAGTACTTC
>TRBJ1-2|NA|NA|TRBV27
CASSLSGLQYGYTF
TGTGCCAGCAGTTTATCGGGGCTGCAGTATGGCTACACCTTC
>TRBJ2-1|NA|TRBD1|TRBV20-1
CSARAGTGRVDEQFF
TGCAGTGCTAGAGCCGGGACAGGGAGGGTCGATGAGCAGTTCTTC
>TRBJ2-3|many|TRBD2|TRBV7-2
CASSLRSAGFSTDTQYF
TGTGCCAGCAGCTTACGGTCAGCGGGGTTTAGCACAGATACGCAGTATTTT
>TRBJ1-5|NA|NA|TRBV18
CASSVRQGDGNQPQHF
TGTGCCAGCTCAGTTCGTCAGGGAGATGGAAATCAGCCCCAGCATTTT
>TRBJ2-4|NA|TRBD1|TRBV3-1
CASSHKKWTGMDIQYF
TGTGCCAGCAGCCATAAGAAATGGACAGGGATGGACATTCAGTACTTC
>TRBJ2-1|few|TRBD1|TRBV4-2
CASSQDTGQGGINEQFF
TGTGCCAGCAGCCAAGATACGGGACAGGGGGGGATCAATGAGCAGTTCTTC
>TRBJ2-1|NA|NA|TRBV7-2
CASSLPLPHRDNEQFF
TGTGCCAGCAGCTTACCACTACCCCACAGGGACAATGAGCAGTTCTTC
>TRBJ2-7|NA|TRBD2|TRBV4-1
CASSRTSGVPTYEQYF
TGCGCCAGCTCGAGGACTAGCGGGGTGCCCACCTACGAGCAGTACTTC
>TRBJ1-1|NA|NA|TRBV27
CASSLTGALGTEAFF
TGTGCCAGCAGTTTGACAGGAGCCCTGGGGACTGAAGCTTTCTTT
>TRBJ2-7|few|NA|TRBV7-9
CASSLGGSLAIGTYEQYF
TGTGCCAGCAGCTTAGGGGGTAGTCTGGCTATTGGGACTTACGAGCAGTACTTC
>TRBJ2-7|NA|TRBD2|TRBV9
CASSVAGLAGAYEQYF
TGTGCCAGCAGCGTAGCCGGACTAGCGGGAGCCTACGAGCAGTACTTC
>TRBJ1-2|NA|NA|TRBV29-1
CSAAGLGGSTF
TGCAGCGCGGCCGGCCTGGGGGGCTCCACCTTC
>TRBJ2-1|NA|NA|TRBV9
CASSVFRGNRNEQFF
TGTGCCAGCAGCGTATTTCGGGGCAACCGCAATGAGCAGTTCTTC
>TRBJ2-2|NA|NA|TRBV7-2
CASSLVRSTGELFF
TGTGCCAGCAGCTTAGTAAGGAGTACCGGGGAGCTGTTTTTT